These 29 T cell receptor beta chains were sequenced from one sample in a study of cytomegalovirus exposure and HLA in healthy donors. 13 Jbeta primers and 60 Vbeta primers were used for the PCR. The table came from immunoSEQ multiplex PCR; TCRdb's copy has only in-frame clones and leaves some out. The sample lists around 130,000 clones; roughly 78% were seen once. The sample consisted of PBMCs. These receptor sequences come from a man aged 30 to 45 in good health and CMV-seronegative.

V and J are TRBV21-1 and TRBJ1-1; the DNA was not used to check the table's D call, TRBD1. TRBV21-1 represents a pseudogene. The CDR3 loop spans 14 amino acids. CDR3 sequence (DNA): TGTGCCAGCAGCAAAGACCAGGGGCCCACTGAAGCTTTCTTT. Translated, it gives CASSKDQGPTEAFF.

CDR3 bases: TGCAGCGTGAAAGCCTCTGGAAACACCATATATTTT. Its protein is CSVKASGNTIYF. The chain links TRBV29-1 to TRBJ1-3, with D unclear. V shed 6 bases and J shed 0 bases, with 6 bases lying between them. Germline CDR1 is SQVTM and CDR2 is ANQGSEA. The CDR3 sequence is 12 residues long.

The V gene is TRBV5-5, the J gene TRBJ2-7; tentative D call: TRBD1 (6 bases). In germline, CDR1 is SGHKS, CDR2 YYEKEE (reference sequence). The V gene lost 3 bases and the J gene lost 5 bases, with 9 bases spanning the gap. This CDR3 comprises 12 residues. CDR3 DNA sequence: TGTGCCAGCAGCTGGACAGCAAACGAGCAGTACTTC. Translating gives CASSWTANEQYF.

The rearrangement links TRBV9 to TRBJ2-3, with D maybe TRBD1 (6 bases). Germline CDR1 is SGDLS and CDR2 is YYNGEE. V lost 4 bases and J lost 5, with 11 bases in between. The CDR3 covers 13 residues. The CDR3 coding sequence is TGTGCCAGCAGCCCCATGGGACAAGATACGCAGTATTTT. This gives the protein CASSPMGQDTQYF.

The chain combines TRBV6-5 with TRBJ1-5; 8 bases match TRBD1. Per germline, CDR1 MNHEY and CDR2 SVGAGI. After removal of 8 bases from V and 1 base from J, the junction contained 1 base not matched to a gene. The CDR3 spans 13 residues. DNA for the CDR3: TGTGCCAGCCAGGGGGCAAGCAATCAGCCCCAGCATTTT. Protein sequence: CASQGASNQPQHF.

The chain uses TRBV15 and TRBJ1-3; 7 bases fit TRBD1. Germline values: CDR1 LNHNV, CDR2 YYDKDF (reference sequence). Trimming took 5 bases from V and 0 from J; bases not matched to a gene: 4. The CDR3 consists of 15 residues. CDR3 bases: TGTGCCACCAGCGAGGACAGGACCTCTGGAAACACCATATATTTT. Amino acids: CATSEDRTSGNTIYF.

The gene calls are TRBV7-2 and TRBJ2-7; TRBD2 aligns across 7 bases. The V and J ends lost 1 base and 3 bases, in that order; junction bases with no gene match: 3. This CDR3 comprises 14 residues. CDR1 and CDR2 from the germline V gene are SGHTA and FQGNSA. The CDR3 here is CASSLGLAGYEQYF. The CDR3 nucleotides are TGTGCCAGCAGCTTAGGACTAGCTGGCTACGAGCAGTACTTC.

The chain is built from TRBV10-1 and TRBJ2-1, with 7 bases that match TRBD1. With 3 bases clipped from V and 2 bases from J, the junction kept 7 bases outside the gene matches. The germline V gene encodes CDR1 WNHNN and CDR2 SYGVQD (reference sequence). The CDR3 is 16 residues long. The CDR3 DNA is TGCGCCAGCAGTGACTTACTGGACAGGACCTACAATGAGCAGTTCTTC. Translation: CASSDLLDRTYNEQFF.

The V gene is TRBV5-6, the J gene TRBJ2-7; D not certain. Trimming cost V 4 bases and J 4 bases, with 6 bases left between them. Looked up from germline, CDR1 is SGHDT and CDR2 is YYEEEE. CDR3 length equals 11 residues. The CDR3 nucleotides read TGTGCCAGCAGCCCCGGGTACGAGCAGTACTTC. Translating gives CASSPGYEQYF.

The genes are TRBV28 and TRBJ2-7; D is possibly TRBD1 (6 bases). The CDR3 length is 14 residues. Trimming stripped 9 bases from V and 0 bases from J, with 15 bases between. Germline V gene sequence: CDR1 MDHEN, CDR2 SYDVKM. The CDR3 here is CARRQEIFSYEQYF. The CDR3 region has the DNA TGTGCCAGGAGACAGGAGATCTTCTCCTACGAGCAGTACTTC. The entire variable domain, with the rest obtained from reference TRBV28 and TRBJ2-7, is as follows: DVKVTQSSRYLVKRTGEKVFLECVQDMDHENMFWYRQDPGLGLRLIYFSYDVKMKEKGDIPEGYSVSREKKERFSLILESASTNQTSMYLCARRQEIFSYEQYFGPGTRLTVT.

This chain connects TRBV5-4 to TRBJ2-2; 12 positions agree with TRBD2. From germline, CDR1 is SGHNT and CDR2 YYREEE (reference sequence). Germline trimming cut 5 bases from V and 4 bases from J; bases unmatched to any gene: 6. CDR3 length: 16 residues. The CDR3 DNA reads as TGTGCCAGCAGTTCAAGGACTAGCGGGGCCACCGGGGAGCTGTTTTTT. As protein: CASSSRTSGATGELFF.

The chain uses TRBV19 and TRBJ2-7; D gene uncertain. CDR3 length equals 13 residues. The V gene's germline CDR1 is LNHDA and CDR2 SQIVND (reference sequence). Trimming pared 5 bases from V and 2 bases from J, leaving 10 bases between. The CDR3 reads CASSYQYAYEQYF. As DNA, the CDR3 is TGTGCCAGTAGTTACCAGTACGCCTACGAGCAGTACTTC.

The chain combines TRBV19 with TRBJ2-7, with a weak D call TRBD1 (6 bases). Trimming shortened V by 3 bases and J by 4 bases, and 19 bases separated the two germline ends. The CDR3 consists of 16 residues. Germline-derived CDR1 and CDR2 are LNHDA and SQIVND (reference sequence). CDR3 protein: CASSIATQGFGYEQYF. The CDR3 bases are TGTGCCAGTAGTATCGCAACACAGGGATTCGGGTACGAGCAGTACTTC.

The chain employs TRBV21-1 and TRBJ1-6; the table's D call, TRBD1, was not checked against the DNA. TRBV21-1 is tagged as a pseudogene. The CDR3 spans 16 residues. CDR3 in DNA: TGTGCCAGCGGCCCATCGGGGGACAGGGGGAATTCACCCCTCCACTTT. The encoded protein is CASGPSGDRGNSPLHF.

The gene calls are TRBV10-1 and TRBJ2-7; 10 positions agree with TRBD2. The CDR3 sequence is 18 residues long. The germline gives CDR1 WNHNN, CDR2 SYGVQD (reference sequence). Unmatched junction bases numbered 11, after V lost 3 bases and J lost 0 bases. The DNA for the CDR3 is TGCGCCAGCAGTGATCGGTTTCCCGGGACTAGCGACTCCTACGAGCAGTACTTC. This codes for CASSDRFPGTSDSYEQYF.

The CDR3 region has the DNA TGTGCCAGCGGAGTTATGGGGACAGCCTACGAGCAGTACTTC. This encodes CASGVMGTAYEQYF. This chain connects TRBV27 to TRBJ2-5; 7 bases match TRBD1. Near its end, the DNA agrees better with TRBJ2-7, so the J call may be wrong. CDR3 length: 14 residues. Germline V gives CDR1 MNHEY, CDR2 SMNVEV (reference sequence).

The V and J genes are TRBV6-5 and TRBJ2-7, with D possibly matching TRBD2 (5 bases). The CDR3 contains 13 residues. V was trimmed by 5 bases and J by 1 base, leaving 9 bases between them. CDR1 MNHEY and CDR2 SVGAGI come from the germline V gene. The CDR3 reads CASSASGSYEQYF. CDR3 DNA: TGTGCCAGCAGTGCCTCGGGGTCCTACGAGCAGTACTTC.

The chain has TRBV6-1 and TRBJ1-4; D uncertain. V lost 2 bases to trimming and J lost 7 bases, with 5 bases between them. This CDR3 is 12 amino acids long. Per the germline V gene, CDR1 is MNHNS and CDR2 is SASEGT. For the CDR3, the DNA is TGTGCCAGCAGTGAACTGGCTGAAAAACTGTTTTTT. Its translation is CASSELAEKLFF.

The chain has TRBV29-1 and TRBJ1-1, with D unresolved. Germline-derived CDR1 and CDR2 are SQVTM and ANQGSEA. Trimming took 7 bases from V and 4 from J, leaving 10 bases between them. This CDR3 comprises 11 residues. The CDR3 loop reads CSGGLGTEAFF. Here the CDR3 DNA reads TGCAGCGGAGGTTTGGGCACTGAAGCTTTCTTT.

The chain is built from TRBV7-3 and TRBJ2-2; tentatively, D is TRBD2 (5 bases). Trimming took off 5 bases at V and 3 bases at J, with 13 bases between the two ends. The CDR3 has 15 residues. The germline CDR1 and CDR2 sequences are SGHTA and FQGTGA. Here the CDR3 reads CASSPTIEDTGELFF. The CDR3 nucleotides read TGTGCCAGCAGCCCGACTATCGAGGACACCGGGGAGCTGTTTTTT.

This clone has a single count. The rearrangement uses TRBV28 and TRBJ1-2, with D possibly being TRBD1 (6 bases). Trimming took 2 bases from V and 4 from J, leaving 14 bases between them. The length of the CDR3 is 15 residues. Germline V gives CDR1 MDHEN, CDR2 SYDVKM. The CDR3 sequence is CASSLVTGPSYGYTF. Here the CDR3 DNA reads TGTGCCAGCAGTTTAGTAACAGGGCCGAGCTATGGCTACACCTTC.

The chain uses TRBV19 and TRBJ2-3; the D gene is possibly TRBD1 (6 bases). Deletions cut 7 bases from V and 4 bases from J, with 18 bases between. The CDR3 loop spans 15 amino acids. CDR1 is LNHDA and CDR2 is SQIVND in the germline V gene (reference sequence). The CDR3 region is CASTTSPGAADTQYF. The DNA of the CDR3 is TGTGCCAGTACCACATCCCCAGGGGCCGCAGATACGCAGTATTTT.

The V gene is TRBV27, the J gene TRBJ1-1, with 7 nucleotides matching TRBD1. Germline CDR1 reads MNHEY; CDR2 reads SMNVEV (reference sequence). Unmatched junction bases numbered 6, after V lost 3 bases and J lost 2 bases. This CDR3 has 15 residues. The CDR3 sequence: CASSFGDRRNTEAFF. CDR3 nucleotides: TGTGCCAGCAGTTTCGGGGACAGAAGAAACACTGAAGCTTTCTTT.

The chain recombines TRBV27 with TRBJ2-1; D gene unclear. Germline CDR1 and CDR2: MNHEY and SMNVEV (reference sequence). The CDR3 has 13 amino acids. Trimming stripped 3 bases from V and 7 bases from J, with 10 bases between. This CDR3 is CASSFSGLNEQFF. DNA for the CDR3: TGTGCCAGCAGTTTTTCCGGGTTGAATGAGCAGTTCTTC.

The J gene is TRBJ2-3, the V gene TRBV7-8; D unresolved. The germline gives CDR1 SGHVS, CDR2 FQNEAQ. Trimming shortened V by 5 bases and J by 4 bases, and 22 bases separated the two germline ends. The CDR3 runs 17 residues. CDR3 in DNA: TGTGCCAGCAGCAACCCGGGTGGCTCGACCGGTCCAGATACGCAGTATTTT. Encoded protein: CASSNPGGSTGPDTQYF.

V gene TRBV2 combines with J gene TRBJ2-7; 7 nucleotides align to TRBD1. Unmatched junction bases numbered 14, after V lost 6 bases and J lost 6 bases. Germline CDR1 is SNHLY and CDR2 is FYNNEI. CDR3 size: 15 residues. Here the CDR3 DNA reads TGTGCCAGCAGCAAGGGGGCCCAGAGTCCCTCCGAGCAGTACTTC. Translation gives CASSKGAQSPSEQYF.

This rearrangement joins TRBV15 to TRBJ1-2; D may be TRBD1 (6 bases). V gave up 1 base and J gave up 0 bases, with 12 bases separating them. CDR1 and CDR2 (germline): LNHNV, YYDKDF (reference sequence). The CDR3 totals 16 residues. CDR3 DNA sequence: TGTGCCACCAGCAGAGGTGGACAGACAGCTAACTATGGCTACACCTTC. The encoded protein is CATSRGGQTANYGYTF.

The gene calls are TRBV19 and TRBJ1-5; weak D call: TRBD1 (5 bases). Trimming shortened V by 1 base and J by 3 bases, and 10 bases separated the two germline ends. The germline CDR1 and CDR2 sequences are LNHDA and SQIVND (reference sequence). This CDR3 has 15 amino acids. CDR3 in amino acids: CASSIAQGYNQPQHF. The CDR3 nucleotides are TGTGCCAGTAGTATAGCTCAGGGATACAATCAGCCCCAGCATTTT.

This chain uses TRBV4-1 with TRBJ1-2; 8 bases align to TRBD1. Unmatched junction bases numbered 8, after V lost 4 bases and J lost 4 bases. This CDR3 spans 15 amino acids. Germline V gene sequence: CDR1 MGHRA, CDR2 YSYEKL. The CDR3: CASSPTGGYLYGYTF. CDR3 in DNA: TGCGCCAGCAGCCCCACAGGGGGTTATCTCTATGGCTACACCTTC.